The next 17 T cell receptor beta chains were all read from a single sample in a study of T cells in Graves' hyperthyroidism and ophthalmopathy. RNA transcripts gave rise to amplified TCR beta CDR3 regions. A first-round RT-PCR of the TCR CDR3 used the HTBI primer set. TCRdb passed the multiplex PCR reads through MiXCR, listing each CDR3 protein once. In the table there are under 400,000 distinct CDR3 sequences, about 13% of which are singletons. Sequencing was carried out using blood. The receptor set was obtained from a woman under 30 with Graves' hyperthyroidism.

The table lists this clonotype with many counts. The V call is TRBV6-2 or TRBV6-3, the J call TRBJ2-5; 12 positions agree with TRBD1. There are 16 residues in the CDR3. V trimming: 6 bases; J trimming: 5 bases; junction bases outside the gene matches: 10. The germline V gene has CDR1 MNHEY and CDR2 SVGEGT. The CDR3 region has the DNA TGTGCCAGCAGCCCCGGGACAGGGGGCGCCTTGGAGACCCAGTACTTC. It codes for CASSPGTGGALETQYF.

This clonotype was counted many times. The V and J genes are TRBV9 and TRBJ1-4, with a tentative D call TRBD1 (5 bases). The CDR3 consists of 15 residues. Trimming took off 4 bases at V and 4 bases at J, with 14 bases between the two ends. Germline V gene lookup returns CDR1 SGDLS and CDR2 YYNGEE. This chain's CDR3 is CASSQGGTGNEKLFF. Written as DNA, the CDR3 is TGTGCCAGCAGCCAAGGTGGGACGGGTAATGAAAAACTGTTTTTT.

At least ten counts were recorded for this clonotype. The V call is TRBV27, the J call TRBJ1-1; unclear D gene. The V end was cut by 6 bases, the J end by 1 base, with 12 bases between. Germline V gene lookup returns CDR1 MNHEY and CDR2 SMNVEV (reference sequence). The CDR3 has 14 residues. This CDR3 reads CASSSNAGNTEAFF. The CDR3 region has the DNA TGTGCCAGCAGCTCAAATGCGGGGAACACTGAAGCTTTCTTT.

This clonotype appeared many times. This chain joins TRBV29-1 and TRBJ2-7; D is possibly TRBD2 (5 bases). Trimming took off 6 bases at V and 4 bases at J, with 13 bases between the two ends. Germline V CDR1 and CDR2: SQVTM, ANQGSEA. The CDR3 loop spans 12 amino acids. CDR3: CSVKGGPYEQYF. The CDR3 DNA is TGCAGCGTAAAAGGCGGGCCTTACGAGCAGTACTTC.

This clonotype came up many times. V is TRBV12-3 or TRBV12-4 and J is TRBJ1-5, with a tentative D call TRBD1 (6 bases). Trimming removed 5 bases from V and 11 bases from J, with 22 bases in between. This CDR3 region has 15 residues. The CDR3 sequence is CASSPALTGKVSQHF. CDR3 DNA sequence: TGTGCCAGCAGTCCCGCCTTGACAGGAAAGGTTTCCCAGCATTTT.

The chain combines TRBV7-9 with TRBJ2-1; the D gene is possibly TRBD1 (5 bases). V lost 5 bases, J lost 0 bases, and 17 bases lay in between. The CDR3 loop spans 17 amino acids. Germline V CDR1 and CDR2: SEHNR, FQNEAQ (reference sequence). CDR3 residues: CASSPRPTVSSYNEQFF. DNA of the CDR3: TGTGCCAGCAGCCCCAGACCGACAGTGTCCTCCTACAATGAGCAGTTCTTC.

There are many counts of this clonotype. This chain uses TRBV7-2 with TRBJ2-7, with D perhaps TRBD1 (5 bases). The length of the CDR3 is 13 residues. Between the trimmed V and J ends, which lost 5 bases and 0 bases, there was a span of 8 bases. Germline CDR1 is SGHTA and CDR2 is FQGNSA. The CDR3 DNA is TGTGCCAGCAGCGGACACATCTCCTACGAGCAGTACTTC. It codes for CASSGHISYEQYF.

This chain connects TRBV3-1 to TRBJ1-2; D perhaps matches TRBD1 (5 bases). The CDR3 spans 14 residues. Germline V gene data show CDR1 as LGHDT and CDR2 as YNNKEL (reference sequence). Deletions cut 4 bases from V and 7 bases from J, with 16 bases between. CDR3 nucleotide sequence: TGTGCCAGCAGCCCAGGGAACGTAGAGGTTGGCTACACCTTC. This sequence encodes CASSPGNVEVGYTF.

Ten or more counts support this clonotype. V usage is TRBV28 and J usage is TRBJ1-2, with 7 bases aligning to TRBD1. Germline V lookup: CDR1 MDHEN, CDR2 SYDVKM. This CDR3 spans 14 amino acids. The trim removed 0 bases at V and 7 bases at J, leaving 5 bases unmatched. The CDR3 DNA follows: TGTGCCAGCAGTTTATGGGAAGGGGGCCTTGGCTACACCTTC. This codes for CASSLWEGGLGYTF.

This clonotype was seen ten or more times. This chain joins TRBV29-1 and TRBJ2-1, with TRBD1 matching 9 bases. With 5 bases clipped from V and 6 bases from J, the junction kept 2 bases outside the gene matches. CDR3 length: 12 residues. Germline V gene data show CDR1 as SQVTM and CDR2 as ANQGSEA. In DNA form, the CDR3 reads TGCAGCGTTCGGACAGGGGCCAATGAGCAGTTCTTC. Amino acid sequence: CSVRTGANEQFF.

This clonotype occurred many times. The junction differs from germline at one of its ends, possibly a read error. V is TRBV3-1 and J is TRBJ1-2; 8 bases align to TRBD1. Germline lookup yields CDR1 LGHDT and CDR2 YNNKEL (reference sequence). This CDR3 spans 17 amino acids. CDR3 DNA sequence: TGTGCCAGCAGCCTCCGAGGACAGGGCGCCTTTAACTATGGCCACACCTTC. Translation: CASSLRGQGAFNYGHTF.

J is TRBJ2-3 and V is TRBV5-8; weak D call: TRBD2 (5 bases). V was trimmed by 2 bases and J by 3 bases, leaving 19 bases between them. CDR3 length: 17 residues. Germline V gives CDR1 SGHTS, CDR2 YDEGEE. This chain's CDR3 is CASSFRRATGITDTQYF. The DNA of the CDR3 is TGTGCCAGCAGCTTTCGTAGGGCCACGGGAATAACAGATACGCAGTATTTT.

The table lists this clonotype with a few counts. The chain couples TRBV19 to TRBJ2-7, with TRBD1 matching 11 bases. Germline-derived CDR1 and CDR2 are LNHDA and SQIVND (reference sequence). The CDR3 has 15 residues. Trimming removed 6 bases from V and 0 bases from J; junction bases left unmatched: 4. CDR3 sequence (DNA): TGTGCCAGTAGAACCGGGACAGGGGGCTCCTACGAGCAGTACTTC. Translated, it gives CASRTGTGGSYEQYF. Full variable domain (remainder filled in from reference TRBV19 and TRBJ2-7): DGGITQSPKYLFRKEGQNVTLSCEQNLNHDAMYWYRQDPGQGLRLIYYSQIVNDFQKGDIAEGYSVSREKKESFPLTVTSAQKNPTAFYLCASRTGTGGSYEQYFGPGTRLTVT.

The chain carries TRBV7-9 and TRBJ2-5; 11 bases agree with TRBD1. Per the germline V gene, CDR1 is SEHNR and CDR2 is FQNEAQ (reference sequence). The CDR3 has 16 residues. V shed 8 bases and J 2 bases; nucleotides not matched to a gene: 10. In DNA form, the CDR3 reads TGTGCCAGCGGAACGACCCGGGACAGGGGGCAAGAGACCCAGTACTTC. It yields the protein CASGTTRDRGQETQYF.

At least ten counts were recorded for this clonotype. The rearrangement uses TRBV10-3 and TRBJ1-1; D perhaps matches TRBD1 (5 bases). V lost 7 bases, J lost 4 bases, and 13 bases lay in between. CDR3 size: 13 residues. Germline V gene data show CDR1 as ENHRY and CDR2 as SYGVKD. The CDR3 is CAIMGGLGTEAFF. The CDR3 nucleotides are TGTGCCATCATGGGGGGGTTGGGCACTGAAGCTTTCTTT.

This clonotype was seen a handful of times. The CDR3 here is CASSIAGQSNSPLHF. The CDR3 DNA reads as TGTGCCAGTAGTATTGCCGGACAGAGTAATTCACCCCTCCACTTT. The V call is TRBV19, the J call TRBJ1-6, with D possibly being TRBD1 (6 bases). CDR3 length: 15 residues. The germline V gene encodes CDR1 LNHDA and CDR2 SQIVND (reference sequence). Trimming shortened V by 3 bases and J by 6 bases, and 12 bases separated the two germline ends.

The chain links TRBV7-2 to TRBJ1-3; unclear D gene. Trimming removed 5 bases at V and 0 bases at J, with 11 bases between. The V gene's germline CDR1 is SGHTA and CDR2 FQGNSA. CDR3 size: 15 residues. The CDR3 region is CASSIGPFSGNTIYF. CDR3 coding DNA: TGTGCCAGCAGCATCGGACCGTTCTCTGGAAACACCATATATTTT.